This T cell receptor beta chain is from a study of T cell repertoires in ileal Crohn's disease (dated by TCRdb to the late 2010s). With respect to the entire study: At the time of surgery, roughly 40% of patients were active smokers, and the median duration of disease was around eight years. Surgery was performed for a complication in all patients, with stricturing disease in roughly 60% and penetrating disease in roughly 39%. Roughly half of the patients were given postoperative therapy, with approximately 17 on anti-TNF agents and about 11 on thiopurines. The M6 samples were biopsies of the neoterminal ileum collected during postoperative colonoscopy. A prospective multicentre cohort supplied the 55 or so Crohn's disease patients whose TCR repertoires were analysed. The study was conducted in parallel with a multicentre cohort built to find predictors of early endoscopic recurrence after ileocolonic resection. A Rutgeerts score higher than i0 was the definition used for endoscopic postoperative recurrence. A total of 171 mucosal samples from roughly 60 patients were sequenced, collected from several sites on the surgical specimen as well as at postoperative endoscopy.

Points on this clone: The antigen this receptor binds is unknown. The sample holds no much larger clone one base away, and base qualities are not on file.

Study-wide findings and limitations: Mucosal CD4 and CD8 T cells were sorted and sequenced only in a subgroup of patients, whose size was not stated. Postoperative endoscopy was performed at varying times within the first year after surgery, with a median delay of roughly seven months. Endoscopic recurrence was linked to a higher percentage of high-frequency clones at surgery, and recurrence occurred in every patient whose clonality exceeded 26.8% (18/57). More high-frequency clones were carried by sorted CD8 T cells than by CD4 T cells, suggesting that mucosal expansions were mainly CD8. A significantly higher proportion of clonal expansions was observed in active smokers at surgery than in non-smokers (about 25% vs 20%, p=0.02).

For commercial TCRB immunosequencing, five hundred nanograms of biopsy DNA were submitted for each sample. CDR3 regions were amplified from genomic DNA by Adaptive Biotechnology using a two-step, amplification bias-controlled multiplex PCR. Primers for every V and J gene segment were used in the first PCR, and barcodes and Illumina adapters were added in the second PCR. CDR3 libraries were sequenced using an Illumina instrument. In the authors' own workflow: Analysis combined the vendor-provided pipelines with custom analysis of raw data in R/Bioconductor under R version 3.3.0. Clonality, ranging from 0 to 1, was calculated as the inverse of the normalised Shannon entropy of all productive clones. High-frequency clones were defined as the share of the repertoire occupied by the top 100 clones, with only clones passing a 95% confidence test being retained. Overlap between samples was measured with the Morisita-Horn index, while repertoire diversity was measured with the Simpson index. TCRdb stores this immuneACCESS table with in-frame sequences only. Part of the clones is absent; in the studies checked, under half of the shortfall reflects unresolved V genes, and no reason is known for the rest. V and J calls and clone size are as listed in that table; D and trimming were resolved from the DNA. Counted in this sample were roughly 5,300 clones; just under 80% of them appeared once. About a third of the sample is held by the ten biggest clonotypes.

From the cysteine through the phenylalanine, the CDR3 covers 18 amino acids. The entry retains the CDR3 DNA only, 54 bases that are in frame from base 1. V loses 2 bases of germline sequence and J loses 2 bases, and the interval between the two ends is 20 bases. From a lookup of the germline V gene, CDR1 and CDR2 are SGHTA and FQGTGA. The meaning of the sample's time point label: neoterminal ileum biopsy at postoperative endoscopy, about 6 months after surgery. Eligible patients were adults with ileal or ileocolonic Crohn's disease who had an indication for ileocolonic resection. Before DNA extraction, whole ileal mucosal biopsies were kept frozen at -80 degrees C. Genomic DNA was isolated from frozen whole biopsies using a TRizol-based method, and the DNA was quantified with a NanoDrop 2000 spectrophotometer.

Rearrangement joined TRBV7-3 to TRBJ2-3, with no D gene named confidently. This sequence originates from an adult with Crohn's disease. The sequenced material came from ileal tissue. The nucleotide sequence is given as TGTGCCAGCAGCTTATTTCCGTCCAGCGTAGGTAACACAGATACGCAGTATTTT. The resulting protein is CASSLFPSSVGNTDTQYF.